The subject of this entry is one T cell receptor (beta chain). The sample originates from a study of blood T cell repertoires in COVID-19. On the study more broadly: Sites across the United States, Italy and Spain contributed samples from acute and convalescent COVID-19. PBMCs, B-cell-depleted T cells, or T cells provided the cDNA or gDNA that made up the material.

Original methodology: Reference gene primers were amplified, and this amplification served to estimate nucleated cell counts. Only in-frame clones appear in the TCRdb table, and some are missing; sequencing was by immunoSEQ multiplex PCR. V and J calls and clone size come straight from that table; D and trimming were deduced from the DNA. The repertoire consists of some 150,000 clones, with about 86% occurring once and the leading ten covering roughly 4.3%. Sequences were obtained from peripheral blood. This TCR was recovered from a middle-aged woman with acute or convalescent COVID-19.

CDR3 DNA sequence: TGTGCCAGCAGCTTAGCGGCTAGCGGAAGCACAGATACGCAGTATTTT. It encodes CASSLAASGSTDTQYF. This chain uses TRBV7-9 with TRBJ2-3; TRBD2 aligns across 7 bases. Germline V gene data show CDR1 as SEHNR and CDR2 as FQNEAQ (reference sequence). This CDR3 spans 16 amino acids. After removal of 0 bases from V and 0 bases from J, the junction contained 3 bases not matched to a gene.